This TCR beta chain was found in a study of CD8+CD57+ T cells in acquired aplastic anemia (dated by TCRdb to the late 2010s). As for the study more broadly: A mean of 3.2 ug of DNA, ranging from about 0.2 to 27.4 ug, was extracted from sorted CD4+ and CD8+ cells. A CD8+CD57+ expansion meant a frequency higher than the mean frequency seen in healthy subjects.

Study-wide findings and limitations: Roughly 30 CD8+ CDR3 sequences were shared between patients and controls but appeared highly expressed in patients and within their immunodominant clones. Between patients and healthy controls, no significant difference in CD8+ Simpson's diversity was found (P=0.060).

Trimming removed 5 bases from V and 11 bases from J; the gene matches leave 8 bases unexplained. The germline V gene encodes CDR1 SGHNT and CDR2 YYREEE (reference sequence). Counted from cysteine to phenylalanine, this CDR3 has 14 amino acids. Of the read, only the CDR3 DNA is kept; its 42 bases are in frame from base 1. Patients chosen for sequencing had shown expansion of CD8+CD57+ cells by flow cytometry. Every patient had severe acquired aplastic anemia, diagnosed using the International Study of Aplastic Anemia and Agranulocytosis and Camitta criteria. Patients had received no therapy at the time of blood sampling. In the study, sorted CD4+ and CD8+ blood T cells from patients with severe aplastic anemia and from healthy subjects underwent deep sequencing of TCR repertoires. In the USA, patient enrollment took place under clinicaltrials.gov protocols 00001620, 01623167, 00001397, 00071045, 00081523 and 00961064. Ficoll-Paque density gradient centrifugation was used to isolate peripheral blood mononuclear cells. Before DNA was extracted, CD4+ and CD8+ T cells were sorted using either FACS or magnetic beads.

Genomic DNA served as template for TCR beta VDJ combination and CDR3 sequence profiling. TCR repertoire sequencing was run on an Illumina HiSeq 2000. On the authors' methods: TRBV/TRBJ rearrangement plots, CDR3 size and DJ length profiles, and Simpson's diversity index were used to assess repertoires. The immunodominant clone was defined as the most abundant DNA sequence in deep sequencing data. CDR3 amino acid sequences were screened for sharing across subjects and compared with published repertoires and the VDJdb database. Using fastp at Q25 and MiXCR, TCRdb reprocessed the public reads and kept productive beta chains. Rows with one shared CDR3 protein collapse into an entry with the most common genes and DNA. What appears here as the V and J calls and clone size reflects TCRdb's work, not the paper's. Across this sample there are some 160,000 distinct CDR3 sequences, with around 48% seen only once. About 3% of the sample is held by the ten biggest clonotypes.

There are many counts of this clonotype. Its antigen is currently not known. Base qualities are not provided; no much larger clone lies one nucleotide away. The chain uses TRBV5-4 and TRBJ1-6, and 9 junction bases match TRBD1. Sequenced: sorted CD4+, CD8+, or CD8+CD57+ T cells (not recorded which) from PBMCs. The clonotype was recovered from a human donor with aplastic anemia. DNA sequence: TGTGCCAGCAGTCTAGCCGGGACAGGGCCACCCCTCCACTTT. This encodes CASSLAGTGPPLHF.